Described below is a single TCR beta chain sequence and its context. What it binds is unknown. This entry belongs to a study of blood T cells in healthy people across ages. Points from the study as a whole: Compared with aged donors, long-lived donors showed fewer expanded clones, suggesting selection. From one million sequenced T cells, diversity estimates were lower bounds. Donor CMV status was unknown, possibly confounding expanded clonotype changes. Correlation between TCR beta diversity and naive T cell percentage was strong.

This CDR3 is built from 16 residues. The V segment lost 6 bases and the J segment 2 bases; nucleotides outside the gene matches: 6. CDR1 is MDHEN and CDR2 is SYDVKM in the germline V gene. A second PCR of 7 to 11 cycles used a sample-barcoded 5' primer and a J-beta primer mix. TCRdb called the 5' RACE reads again in MiXCR, with one record for every CDR3 protein. Seen here are about 290,000 distinct CDR3 sequences, roughly 26% observed once, and the top ten hold 25% to 30%. The sample taken for sequencing was blood. V and J are TRBV28 and TRBJ2-2, with TRBD2 matching over 10 bases. The source of this sequence is an older woman in good health. This CDR3 is CASSPIAGGNTGELFF. CDR3 bases: TGTGCCAGCAGCCCGATAGCGGGAGGTAACACCGGGGAGCTGTTTTTT.